These 21 T cell receptor beta chains were all obtained from the same sample, sequenced in a study of blood T cells in healthy people across ages. With a J-beta primer mix and a sample-barcoded 5' primer, a second PCR ran roughly 6 to 12 cycles. TCRdb re-called the 5' RACE reads with MiXCR, one entry per CDR3 protein. The table has some 1,800,000 distinct CDR3 sequences, about two fifths seen once; the top ten hold 20% to 25%. The sample consisted of blood. All receptors come from a human donor in good health.

In the case of this clonotype: Mismatch with germline at one junction end may stem from a read error. The chain couples TRBV24-1 to TRBJ2-3; TRBD1 matches 9 bases. CDR1 and CDR2 from the germline V gene are KGHDR and SFDVKD. This CDR3 comprises 13 residues. For the CDR3, the DNA is TGTACCACATGGGACAGGGTTTTAGATACGCAGTATTTT. Its translation: CTTWDRVLDTQYF.

The CDR3 region is CASSGLAGAHEQFF. In nucleotides, the CDR3 is TGTGCCAGCAGTGGACTAGCGGGGGCCCATGAGCAGTTCTTC. The V and J genes are TRBV2 and TRBJ2-1, with TRBD2 matching 12 bases. The CDR3 spans 14 residues. V shed 4 bases, J shed 8 bases, and the junction held 3 bases outside the gene matches. The V gene's germline CDR1 is SNHLY and CDR2 FYNNEI.

This rearrangement joins TRBV14 to TRBJ1-4, with 9 bases aligning to TRBD1. The CDR3 has 15 amino acids. Trimming cost V 4 bases and J 4 bases; bases outside gene matches: 4. Germline values: CDR1 SGHDN, CDR2 FVKESK. The CDR3, as DNA: TGTGCCAGCAGCCGGGGACAGGGCTATAATGAAAAACTGTTTTTT. It codes for CASSRGQGYNEKLFF.

V usage is TRBV6-5 and J usage is TRBJ1-1, with 9 nucleotides matching TRBD1. V dropped 8 bases and J dropped 7; count of bases not matched to a gene: 8. The germline gives CDR1 MNHEY, CDR2 SVGAGI. The CDR3 sequence is 13 residues long. CDR3 region: CASGHRGPIEAFF. The CDR3 nucleotides are TGTGCCAGCGGCCACAGGGGGCCGATTGAAGCTTTCTTT.

This clonotype came up many times. This rearrangement joins TRBV4-1 to TRBJ1-1, with D uncertain. In germline, CDR1 is MGHRA, CDR2 YSYEKL. The CDR3 spans 14 residues. Trimming cost V 0 bases and J 10 bases, with 15 bases left between them. CDR3 coding DNA: TGCGCCAGCAGCCAAGATCTCTCACCACCGGCAGCTTTCTTT. The encoded protein is CASSQDLSPPAAFF.

The chain recombines TRBV25-1 with TRBJ1-5, with D possibly being TRBD1 (5 bases). This CDR3 contains 14 residues. Trimming removed 2 bases at V and 4 bases at J, with 9 bases between. Germline V gene sequence: CDR1 MGHDK, CDR2 SYGVNS. In DNA form, the CDR3 reads TGTGCCAGCAGTGAACCTGGGACTAATCAGCCCCAGCATTTT. This gives the protein CASSEPGTNQPQHF.

This clonotype showed up just a few times. This chain connects TRBV6-2 or TRBV6-3 to TRBJ2-1; D unclear. Germline values: CDR1 MNHEY, CDR2 SVGEGT. CDR3 length equals 15 residues. V dropped 0 bases and J dropped 5 bases, with 11 bases sitting between them. Here the CDR3 reads CASSYSGPDHNEQFF. The CDR3 region has the DNA TGTGCCAGCAGTTACTCCGGGCCCGACCACAATGAGCAGTTCTTC.

The rearrangement joins TRBV12-3 or TRBV12-4 to TRBJ2-7; 9 bases map to TRBD2. This CDR3 comprises 15 residues. V trimming: 5 bases; J trimming: 6 bases; junction bases outside the gene matches: 11. CDR3 protein: CASSPGVAGVGEQYF. CDR3 sequence (DNA): TGTGCCAGCAGTCCCGGGGTAGCGGGGGTCGGCGAGCAGTACTTC.

This chain links TRBV28 with TRBJ1-2; D possibly corresponds to TRBD1 (5 bases). The CDR3 runs 15 residues. Trimming removed 5 bases at V and 5 bases at J, with 18 bases between. Germline V gene sequence: CDR1 MDHEN, CDR2 SYDVKM. The DNA for the CDR3 is TGTGCCAGCAGTCCCGGTGGACCGGGGCTATATGGCTACACCTTC. It is translated as CASSPGGPGLYGYTF.

This clonotype was observed a handful of times. J is TRBJ2-3 and V is TRBV12-3 or TRBV12-4, with D uncertain. V was shortened by 1 base and J by 0 bases, with 11 bases between the two germline ends. This CDR3 is built from 16 residues. This chain's CDR3 is CASSLVGPPSTDTQYF. In DNA form, the CDR3 reads TGTGCCAGCAGTTTAGTGGGCCCACCTAGCACAGATACGCAGTATTTT.

CDR3 in amino acids: CATSQLAALTDTQYF. The DNA of the CDR3 is TGTGCCACCAGCCAACTAGCGGCCCTCACAGATACGCAGTATTTT. The genes are TRBV24-1 and TRBJ2-3, with 8 bases that match TRBD2. This CDR3 has 15 residues. V gave up 7 bases and J gave up 2 bases; unmatched junction bases: 7. CDR1 is KGHDR and CDR2 is SFDVKD in the germline V gene.

The genes are TRBV29-1 and TRBJ1-2, with a tentative D call TRBD1 (5 bases). Germline V lookup: CDR1 SQVTM, CDR2 ANQGSEA. The CDR3 loop spans 14 amino acids. V lost 6 bases and J lost 7, with 21 bases in between. Written as DNA, the CDR3 is TGCAGCGTGATCCCTTCTGTGGGGGTAGGTGGCTACACCTTC. It translates to CSVIPSVGVGGYTF.

For this clonotype: The junction shows a germline mismatch at one end, possibly a read error. The chain joins TRBV7-9 to TRBJ2-2; either TRBD1 or TRBD2 may supply D (5 bases each). The CDR3 has 18 residues. CDR1 and CDR2 from the germline V gene are SEHNR and FQNEAQ (reference sequence). CDR3 region: CASSLVRRYRDHTGERFF. In DNA form, the CDR3 reads TGTGCCAGCAGCTTGGTTCGGAGGTATAGGGACCACACCGGCGAGCGGTTTTTT.

Comment on this clonotype: The conserved closing phenylalanine or tryptophan is absent in this CDR3, likely reflecting a read error. The CDR3 spells CASSQEPGILTDTQYS. The CDR3 nucleotides are TGCGCCAGCAGCCAAGAGCCGGGTATTCTCACAGATACGCAGTATTCT. V and J are TRBV4-3 and TRBJ2-3; D not resolved. Germline V CDR1 and CDR2: LGHNA, YSLEER. This CDR3 comprises 16 residues. V was pared by 0 bases and J by 2 bases, with 12 bases between.

This sequence joins TRBV7-2 and TRBJ2-3, with D possibly being TRBD2 (5 bases). Per the germline V gene, CDR1 is SGHTA and CDR2 is FQGNSA. V lost 6 bases and J 0 bases, leaving 13 bases between the germline ends. The length of the CDR3 is 15 residues. CDR3 in amino acids: CASRKQSGSTDTQYF. In DNA form, the CDR3 reads TGTGCCAGCAGGAAACAGAGCGGTAGCACAGATACGCAGTATTTT.

This clonotype showed up just a few times. The V call is TRBV20-1, the J call TRBJ2-7; TRBD2 matches 7 bases. CDR1 is DFQATT, CDR2 SNEGSKA, per germline (reference sequence). This CDR3 has 14 amino acids. V lost 3 bases to trimming and J lost 0 bases; unmatched junction nucleotides: 5. CDR3 in amino acids: CSASRGVSSYEQYF. The CDR3 DNA reads as TGCAGTGCTAGTCGGGGGGTTAGCTCCTACGAGCAGTACTTC.

This clonotype was observed a handful of times. V is TRBV5-1 and J is TRBJ2-1, with D tentatively TRBD1 (5 bases). V shed 3 bases and J shed 6 bases, with 16 bases lying between them. Germline V gene sequence: CDR1 SGHRS, CDR2 YFSETQ. CDR3 size: 15 residues. CDR3 coding DNA: TGCGCCAGCAGCTACTTGACAGAACACTTCAATGAGCAGTTCTTC. This translates into CASSYLTEHFNEQFF.

This clonotype was observed a handful of times. The chain has TRBV29-1 and TRBJ2-1; no reliable D call. The germline V gene has CDR1 SQVTM and CDR2 ANQGSEA. With 4 bases removed from V and 3 bases from J, the gap between germline ends came to 13 bases. The CDR3 runs 14 residues. The CDR3 sequence: CSVVPDIDYNEQFF. CDR3 DNA sequence: TGCAGCGTTGTCCCCGACATCGACTACAATGAGCAGTTCTTC.

This rearrangement joins TRBV5-1 to TRBJ2-7; D is unresolved. The CDR3 spans 17 residues. CDR1 and CDR2 from the germline V gene are SGHRS and YFSETQ. With 1 base removed from V and 0 bases from J, the gap between germline ends came to 17 bases. The CDR3 region has the DNA TGCGCCAGCAGCTTGCGAGCAACTACTACTAACTCCTACGAGCAGTACTTC. It translates to CASSLRATTTNSYEQYF.

This clonotype was detected only a few times. The chain joins TRBV5-1 to TRBJ2-3; D possibly uses TRBD1 or TRBD2 (5 bases each). V shed 1 base and J shed 2 bases, with 11 bases lying between them. Per the germline V gene, CDR1 is SGHRS and CDR2 is YFSETQ. The CDR3 sequence is 15 residues long. The CDR3 nucleotides are TGCGCCAGCAGCTTGAGAGGGGCCCCCACAGATACGCAGTATTTT. It specifies CASSLRGAPTDTQYF.

This sequence joins TRBV5-1 and TRBJ2-3; possible D gene TRBD2, 6 bases. Per the germline V gene, CDR1 is SGHRS and CDR2 is YFSETQ. The CDR3 runs 15 residues. The ends were cut back, 3 bases at V and 4 bases at J, with 15 bases in the middle. CDR3 loop: CASSSLMGGADTQYF. The CDR3 DNA reads TGCGCCAGCAGCTCCCTGATGGGAGGCGCAGATACGCAGTATTTT.